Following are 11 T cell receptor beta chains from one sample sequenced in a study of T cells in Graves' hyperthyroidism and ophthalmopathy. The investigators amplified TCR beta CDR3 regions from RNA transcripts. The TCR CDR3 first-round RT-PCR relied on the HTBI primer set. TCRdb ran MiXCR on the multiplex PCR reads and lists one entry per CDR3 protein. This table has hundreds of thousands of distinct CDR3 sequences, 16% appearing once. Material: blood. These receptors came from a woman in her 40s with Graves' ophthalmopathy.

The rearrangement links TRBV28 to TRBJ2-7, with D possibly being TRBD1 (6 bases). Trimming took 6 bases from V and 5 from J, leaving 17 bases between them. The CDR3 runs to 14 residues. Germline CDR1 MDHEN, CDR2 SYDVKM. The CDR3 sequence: CASRHNRAPHEQYF. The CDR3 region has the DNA TGTGCCAGCAGGCATAACAGGGCTCCCCACGAGCAGTACTTC.

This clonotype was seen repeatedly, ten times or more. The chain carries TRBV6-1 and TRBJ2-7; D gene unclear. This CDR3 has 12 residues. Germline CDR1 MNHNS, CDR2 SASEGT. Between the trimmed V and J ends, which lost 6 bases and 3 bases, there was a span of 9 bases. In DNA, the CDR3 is TGTGCCAGCAGCGAACTTGTCTACGAGCAGTACTTC. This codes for CASSELVYEQYF.

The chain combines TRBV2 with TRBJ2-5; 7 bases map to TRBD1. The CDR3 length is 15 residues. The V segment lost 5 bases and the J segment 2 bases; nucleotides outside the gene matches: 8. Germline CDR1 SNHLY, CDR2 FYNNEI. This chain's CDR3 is CASSLRGRFQETQYF. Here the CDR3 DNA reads TGTGCCAGCAGTTTAAGGGGGCGGTTTCAAGAGACCCAGTACTTC.

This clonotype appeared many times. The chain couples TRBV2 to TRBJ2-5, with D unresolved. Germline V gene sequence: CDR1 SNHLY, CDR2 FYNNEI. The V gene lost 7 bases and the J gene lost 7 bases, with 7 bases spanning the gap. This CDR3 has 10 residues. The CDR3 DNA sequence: TGTGCCAGCATGGTGGCGACCCAGTACTTC. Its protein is CASMVATQYF.

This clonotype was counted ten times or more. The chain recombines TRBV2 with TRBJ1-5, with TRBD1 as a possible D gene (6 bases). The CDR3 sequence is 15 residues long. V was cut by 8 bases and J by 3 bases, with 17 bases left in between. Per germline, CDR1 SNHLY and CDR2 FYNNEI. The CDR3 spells CASRPGGANNQPQHF. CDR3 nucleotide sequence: TGTGCCAGCCGCCCCGGGGGGGCGAACAATCAGCCCCAGCATTTT.

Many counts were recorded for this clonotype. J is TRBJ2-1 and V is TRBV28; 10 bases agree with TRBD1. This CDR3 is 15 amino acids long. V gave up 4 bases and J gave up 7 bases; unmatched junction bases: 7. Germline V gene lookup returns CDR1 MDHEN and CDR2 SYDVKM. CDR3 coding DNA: TGTGCCAGCAGTTCGCCGGGACAGGGGATTAATGAGCAGTTCTTC. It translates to CASSSPGQGINEQFF. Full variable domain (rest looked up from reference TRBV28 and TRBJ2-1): DVKVTQSSRYLVKRTGEKVFLECVQDMDHENMFWYRQDPGLGLRLIYFSYDVKMKEKGDIPEGYSVSREKKERFSLILESASTNQTSMYLCASSSPGQGINEQFFGPGTRLTVL.

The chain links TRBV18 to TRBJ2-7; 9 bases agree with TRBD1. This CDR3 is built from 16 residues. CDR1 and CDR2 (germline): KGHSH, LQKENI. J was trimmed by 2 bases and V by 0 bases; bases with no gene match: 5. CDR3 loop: CASSPPSGTGPYEQYF. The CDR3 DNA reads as TGTGCCAGCTCACCACCCTCCGGGACAGGGCCCTACGAGCAGTACTTC.

CDR3: CASSFTGTGNYEQYF. The CDR3 region has the DNA TGCGCCAGCAGCTTTACCGGGACAGGGAACTACGAGCAGTACTTC. This chain joins TRBV5-1 and TRBJ2-7; TRBD1 agrees at 9 bases. V was clipped by 2 bases and J by 3 bases; unmatched bases: 6. Germline V gives CDR1 SGHRS, CDR2 YFSETQ. CDR3 length: 15 residues.

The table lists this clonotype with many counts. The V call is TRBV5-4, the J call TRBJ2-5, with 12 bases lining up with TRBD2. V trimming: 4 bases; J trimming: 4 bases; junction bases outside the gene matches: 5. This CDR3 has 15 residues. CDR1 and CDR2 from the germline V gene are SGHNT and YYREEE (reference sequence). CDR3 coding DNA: TGTGCCAGCAGCGGCGGGACTAGCGGGCGAGAGACCCAGTACTTC. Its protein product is CASSGGTSGRETQYF.

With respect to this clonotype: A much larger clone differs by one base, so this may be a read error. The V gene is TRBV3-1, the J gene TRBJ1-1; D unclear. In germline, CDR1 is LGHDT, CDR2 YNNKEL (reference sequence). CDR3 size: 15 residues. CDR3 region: CASSPSDRLNTEALF. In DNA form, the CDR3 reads TGTGCCAGCAGCCCTTCTGACCGATTGAACACTGAAGCTCTCTTT.

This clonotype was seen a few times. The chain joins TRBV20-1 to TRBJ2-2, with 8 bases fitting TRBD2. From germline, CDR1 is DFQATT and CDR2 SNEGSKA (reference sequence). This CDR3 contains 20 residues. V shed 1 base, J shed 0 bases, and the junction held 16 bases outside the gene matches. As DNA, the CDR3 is TGCAGTGCTAGAGCCAGCATATGGGCGGGAGGTGGAGCGAACACCGGGGAGCTGTTTTTT. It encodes CSARASIWAGGGANTGELFF.